The TCR beta chain described here comes from a study of OX40 agonist ivuxolimab in advanced cancers. Study information: Six ivuxolimab dose levels, 0.01 to 10 mg/kg, were given intravenously every 2 weeks. Age averaged about 60 years (range about 20 to 80), and more than 80% were male.

Generated by immunoSEQ multiplex PCR, the TCRdb table keeps only in-frame clones and is missing some. There are about 86,000 clones in the sample; around nine tenths occur only once, and over 1.2% lies in the top ten. Prior autoimmune disease or systemic immunosuppression barred patients. Germline assignment: CDR1 GTSNPN and CDR2 SVGIG (reference sequence). The V and J ends lost 2 bases and 0 bases respectively, with 6 bases between them. This CDR3 region has 13 residues. The V and J genes are TRBV30 and TRBJ2-3; D is unclear. The sequence came from an adult with an advanced solid tumor such as melanoma, head and neck, liver or kidney cancer. This material consisted of CD4+ or CD8+ T cells sorted from blood, taken in a trial of the OX40 agonist ivuxolimab. The CDR3 reads CAWSKPSTDTQYF. The CDR3 DNA is TGTGCCTGGAGTAAGCCGAGCACAGATACGCAGTATTTT.